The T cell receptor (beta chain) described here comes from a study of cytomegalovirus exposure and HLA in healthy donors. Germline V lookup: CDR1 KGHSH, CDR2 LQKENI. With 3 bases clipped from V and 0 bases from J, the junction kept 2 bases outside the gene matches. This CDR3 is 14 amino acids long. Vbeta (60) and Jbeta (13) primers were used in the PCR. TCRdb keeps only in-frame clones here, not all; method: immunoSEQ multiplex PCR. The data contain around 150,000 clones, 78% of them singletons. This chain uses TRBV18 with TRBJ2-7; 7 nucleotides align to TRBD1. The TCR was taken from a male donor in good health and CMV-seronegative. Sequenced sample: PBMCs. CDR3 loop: CASSPDRSSYEQYF. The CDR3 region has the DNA TGTGCCAGCTCACCGGACAGGAGCTCCTACGAGCAGTACTTC.